This T cell receptor (beta chain) is drawn from a study of T cell repertoires in cytomegalovirus infection. TCRdb reanalysed the reads using MiXCR and keeps one entry per CDR3 protein. The sample carries fewer than 250,000 distinct CDR3 sequences, approximately 22% recorded once. Overall study findings and caveats: It was HLA-C-restricted CMV-specific TCR beta clonotypes that dominated the response ex vivo. Cumulated frequencies of public TCR beta families served to identify carriers of CMV plus the relevant HLA.

The CDR3 sequence is 17 residues long. Germline V gives CDR1 SGHTA, CDR2 FQGNSA. Remarks on this clonotype: The antigen is undetermined. The junction differs from germline at one of its ends, possibly a read error.

What was sequenced was CD8+ T cells from PBMCs. This chain joins TRBV7-2 and TRBJ1-1, with no clear D. This TCR was recovered from a human donor in good health (CMV status not recorded). Some clones in this sample may be carry-over from other donors' samples. The DNA for the CDR3 is TGTGCCAGCAGCTTAAGATCAAATCTGCAGGTGAACACTGAAGCTCTCTTT. This codes for CASSLRSNLQVNTEALF.